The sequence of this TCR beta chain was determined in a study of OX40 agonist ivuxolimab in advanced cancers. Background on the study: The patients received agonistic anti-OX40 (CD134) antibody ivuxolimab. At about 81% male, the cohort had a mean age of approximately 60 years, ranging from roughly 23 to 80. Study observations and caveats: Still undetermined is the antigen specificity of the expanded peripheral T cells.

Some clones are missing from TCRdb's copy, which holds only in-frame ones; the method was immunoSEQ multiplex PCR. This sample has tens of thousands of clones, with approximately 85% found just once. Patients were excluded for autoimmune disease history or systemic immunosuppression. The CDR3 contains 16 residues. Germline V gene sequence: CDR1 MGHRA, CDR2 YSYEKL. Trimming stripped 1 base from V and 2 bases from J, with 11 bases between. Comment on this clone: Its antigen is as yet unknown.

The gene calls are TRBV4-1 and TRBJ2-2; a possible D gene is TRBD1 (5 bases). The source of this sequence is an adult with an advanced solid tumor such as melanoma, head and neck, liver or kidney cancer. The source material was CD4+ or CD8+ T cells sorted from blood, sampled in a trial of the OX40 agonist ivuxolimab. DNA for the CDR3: TGCGCCAGCAGCCAAGTAAGGGGTCAAAACACCGGGGAGCTGTTTTTT. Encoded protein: CASSQVRGQNTGELFF.